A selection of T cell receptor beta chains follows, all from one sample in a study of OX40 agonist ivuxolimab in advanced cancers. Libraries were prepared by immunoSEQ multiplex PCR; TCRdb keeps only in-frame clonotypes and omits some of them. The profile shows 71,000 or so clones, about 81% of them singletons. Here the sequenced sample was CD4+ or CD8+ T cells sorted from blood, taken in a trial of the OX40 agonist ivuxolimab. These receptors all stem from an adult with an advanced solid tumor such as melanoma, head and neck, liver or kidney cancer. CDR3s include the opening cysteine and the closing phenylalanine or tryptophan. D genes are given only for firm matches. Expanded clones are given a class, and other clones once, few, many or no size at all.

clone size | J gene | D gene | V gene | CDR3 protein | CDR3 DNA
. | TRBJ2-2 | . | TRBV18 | CASSPPGANTGELFF | TGTGCCAGCTCACCACCAGGGGCGAACACCGGGGAGCTGTTTTTT
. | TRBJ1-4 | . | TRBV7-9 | CASSLGAGTNEKLFF | TGTGCCAGCAGCTTAGGGGCCGGTACTAATGAAAAACTGTTTTTT
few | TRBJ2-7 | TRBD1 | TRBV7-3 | CASSLTGLDEQYF | TGTGCCAGCAGCTTGACAGGGTTGGACGAGCAGTACTTC
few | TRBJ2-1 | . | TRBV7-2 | CASSSMDGNEQFF | TGTGCCAGCAGCTCGATGGATGGCAATGAGCAGTTCTTC
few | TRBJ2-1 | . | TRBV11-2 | CASSLRVNEQFF | TGTGCCAGCAGCTTAAGGGTCAATGAGCAGTTCTTC
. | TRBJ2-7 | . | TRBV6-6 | CASSYGQANYEQYF | TGTGCCAGCAGTTACGGTCAGGCCAACTACGAGCAGTACTTC
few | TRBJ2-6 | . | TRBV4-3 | CASSQERGSGANVLTF | TGCGCCAGCAGCCAAGAGCGGGGATCAGGGGCCAACGTCCTGACTTTC
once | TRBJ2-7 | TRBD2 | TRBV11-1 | CASSLAGGRDEQYF | TGTGCCAGCAGCTTAGCTGGCGGGAGGGACGAGCAGTACTTC
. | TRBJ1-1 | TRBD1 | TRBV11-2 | CASSLMGTGGNTEAFF | TGTGCCAGCAGTCTCATGGGGACAGGGGGAAACACTGAAGCTTTCTTT
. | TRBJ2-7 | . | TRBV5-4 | CASSLYVGQGGEQYF | TGTGCCAGCAGCTTGTACGTAGGGCAGGGCGGCGAGCAGTACTTC
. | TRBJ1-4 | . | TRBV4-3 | CASSPLKGGDPEKLFF | TGCGCCAGCAGCCCTCTAAAGGGCGGGGACCCCGAAAAACTGTTTTTT
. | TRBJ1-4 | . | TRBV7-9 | CASSPFADTNEKLFF | TGTGCCAGCAGCCCGTTCGCGGACACTAATGAAAAACTGTTTTTT